Below, 13 T cell receptor beta chains from the same sample are listed, as sequenced in a study of blood T cells in healthy people across ages. Using a J-beta primer mix together with a sample-barcoded 5' primer, a second PCR was run for roughly 7 to 11 cycles. TCRdb re-called the 5' RACE reads through MiXCR, storing one row per CDR3 protein. Among 580,000 or so distinct CDR3 sequences listed, around half were seen once. Sequencing was carried out using blood. The receptors derive from an older man in good health.

This clonotype was picked up a small number of times. The rearrangement joins TRBV7-9 to TRBJ2-5; possible D gene TRBD1, 5 bases. There are 15 residues in the CDR3. The germline V gene has CDR1 SEHNR and CDR2 FQNEAQ (reference sequence). V dropped 7 bases and J dropped 5 bases, with 20 bases sitting between them. The CDR3 reads CASTQGRSGLETQYF. The CDR3 DNA reads as TGTGCCAGCACCCAGGGTCGGAGTGGGCTGGAGACCCAGTACTTC.

This chain joins TRBV9 and TRBJ2-7, with TRBD1 matching over 8 bases. The tail of the sequence fits TRBJ2-5 better, so the J call may be wrong. CDR1 and CDR2 from the germline V gene are SGDLS and YYNGEE. The CDR3 contains 16 residues. CDR3 protein: CASSVAGQGRYETQYF. DNA for the CDR3: TGTGCCAGCAGCGTAGCAGGACAGGGTCGGTACGAGACCCAGTACTTC.

Only a few counts were recorded for this clonotype. The genes are TRBV4-3 and TRBJ1-6; D unresolved. Per germline, CDR1 LGHNA and CDR2 YSLEER. There are 15 residues in the CDR3. V lost 1 base and J lost 5, with 9 bases in between. DNA for the CDR3: TGCGCCAGCAGCCAAGGACATCGGGATAATTCACCCCTCCACTTT. Its protein is CASSQGHRDNSPLHF.

The J gene is TRBJ1-2, the V gene TRBV5-5; D uncertain. Trimming took 4 bases from V and 5 from J, leaving 9 bases between them. The CDR3 covers 12 residues. Germline CDR1 is SGHKS and CDR2 is YYEKEE (reference sequence). The CDR3 is CASSIVGYGYTF. The CDR3 coding sequence is TGTGCCAGCAGCATCGTGGGGTATGGCTACACCTTC.

This clonotype was detected only a few times. This chain joins TRBV10-3 and TRBJ2-3; 9 nucleotides agree with TRBD1. The J segment lost 2 bases and the V segment lost 6 bases, leaving 6 bases of the junction unmatched. The CDR3 consists of 15 residues. Per the germline V gene, CDR1 is ENHRY and CDR2 is SYGVKD. CDR3 nucleotides: TGTGCCATCAGAACGACAGGGGGACCCACAGATACGCAGTATTTT. Encoded protein: CAIRTTGGPTDTQYF.

The chain joins TRBV7-2 to TRBJ2-1; D possibly matches TRBD1 or TRBD2 (5 bases each). V was shortened by 2 bases and J by 15 bases, with 14 bases between the two germline ends. CDR3 size: 12 residues. The germline V gene has CDR1 SGHTA and CDR2 FQGNSA. The CDR3 loop reads CASSLIRGPLFF. The CDR3 bases are TGTGCCAGCAGCTTAATCCGGGGACCTTTGTTCTTC. Drawing the rest from reference TRBV7-2 and TRBJ2-1, the complete variable domain is GAGVSQSPSNKVTEKGKDVELRCDPISGHTALYWYRQSLGQGLEFLIYFQGNSAPDKSGLPSDRFSAERTGGSVSTLTIQRTQQEDSAVYLCASSLIRGPLFFGPGTRLTVL.

This clonotype was counted only a few times. A read error is possible here, since a much larger clone lies one base away. This chain uses TRBV6-6 with TRBJ2-3, with a possible D match to TRBD2 (6 bases). V was trimmed by 7 bases and J by 4 bases, leaving 21 bases between them. The CDR3 spans 16 residues. Germline loops: CDR1 MNHNY, CDR2 SVGAGI (reference sequence). The CDR3 sequence: CASTRGRGSSADTQYF. CDR3 in DNA: TGTGCCAGCACCCGGGGCCGGGGATCTAGCGCAGATACGCAGTATTTT.

V and J are TRBV20-1 and TRBJ2-7, with 8 bases matching TRBD1. This CDR3 has 13 residues. Germline-derived CDR1 and CDR2 are DFQATT and SNEGSKA (reference sequence). The junction had 6 bases not matched to a gene; V was cut back by 6 bases and J by 2 bases. CDR3 sequence reads: CSAYGQGTYEQYF. In DNA, the CDR3 is TGCAGTGCCTACGGACAGGGAACCTACGAGCAGTACTTC.

V usage is TRBV27 and J usage is TRBJ2-1, with TRBD2 matching over 12 bases. V lost 8 bases to trimming and J lost 10 bases; unmatched junction nucleotides: 12. This CDR3 is built from 15 residues. CDR1 MNHEY and CDR2 SMNVEV come from the germline V gene (reference sequence). CDR3 bases: TGTGCCAGCGGGGGACTAGCGGGCGGGCTTTGGGAGCAGTTCTTC. Translation: CASGGLAGGLWEQFF.

The chain links TRBV3-1 to TRBJ2-7; D is unclear. Looked up from germline, CDR1 is LGHDT and CDR2 is YNNKEL (reference sequence). The CDR3 consists of 12 residues. The V end was cut by 1 base, the J end by 5 bases, with 6 bases between. CDR3 nucleotides: TGTGCCAGCAGCCAAGGGGGTAACGAGCAGTACTTC. It encodes CASSQGGNEQYF.

This clonotype was observed a handful of times. This chain uses TRBV11-2 with TRBJ2-7; D ambiguous. This CDR3 contains 14 residues. The V end was cut by 0 bases, the J end by 0 bases, with 6 bases between. CDR1 is SGHAT and CDR2 is FQNNGV in the germline V gene. The DNA of the CDR3 is TGTGCCAGCAGCTTAGAGTCGACCTCCTACGAGCAGTACTTC. Translating it yields CASSLESTSYEQYF.

This clonotype has only a few counts. The chain has TRBV3-1 and TRBJ1-2; 11 bases agree with TRBD1. The CDR3 contains 15 residues. Per germline, CDR1 LGHDT and CDR2 YNNKEL (reference sequence). With 3 bases clipped from V and 4 bases from J, the junction kept 4 bases outside the gene matches. The CDR3 bases are TGTGCCAGCAGCCAGTCGGGACAGGGGGGCTATGGCTACACCTTC. Protein: CASSQSGQGGYGYTF.

The chain joins TRBV5-1 to TRBJ2-1; 7 nucleotides align to TRBD1. V lost 2 bases and J lost 8; bases outside the gene matches: 7. This CDR3 has 14 amino acids. CDR1 is SGHRS, CDR2 YFSETQ, per germline. The CDR3 region is CASSFIQGSHEQFF. The CDR3 DNA reads TGCGCCAGCAGCTTTATACAGGGGTCTCATGAGCAGTTCTTC.